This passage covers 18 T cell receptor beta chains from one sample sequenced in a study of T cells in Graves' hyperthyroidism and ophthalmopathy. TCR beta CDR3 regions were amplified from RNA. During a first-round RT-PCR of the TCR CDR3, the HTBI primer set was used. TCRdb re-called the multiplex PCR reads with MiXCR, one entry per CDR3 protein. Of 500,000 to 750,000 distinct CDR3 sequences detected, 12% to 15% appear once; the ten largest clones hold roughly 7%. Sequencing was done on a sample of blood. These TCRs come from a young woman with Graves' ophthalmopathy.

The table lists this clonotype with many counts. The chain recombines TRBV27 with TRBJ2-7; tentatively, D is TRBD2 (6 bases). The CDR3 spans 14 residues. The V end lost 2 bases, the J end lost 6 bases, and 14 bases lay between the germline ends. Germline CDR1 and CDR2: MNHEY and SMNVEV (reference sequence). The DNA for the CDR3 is TGTGCCAGCAGTTTAGTACCTCTAGCGCTCGAGCAGTACTTC. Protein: CASSLVPLALEQYF.

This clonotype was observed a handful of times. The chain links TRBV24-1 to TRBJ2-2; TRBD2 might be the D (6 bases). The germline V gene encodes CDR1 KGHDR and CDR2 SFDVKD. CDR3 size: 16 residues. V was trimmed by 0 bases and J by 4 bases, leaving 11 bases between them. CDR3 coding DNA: TGTGCCACCAGTGATTTGAAGGGAGCGGGCACCGGGGAGCTGTTTTTT. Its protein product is CATSDLKGAGTGELFF.

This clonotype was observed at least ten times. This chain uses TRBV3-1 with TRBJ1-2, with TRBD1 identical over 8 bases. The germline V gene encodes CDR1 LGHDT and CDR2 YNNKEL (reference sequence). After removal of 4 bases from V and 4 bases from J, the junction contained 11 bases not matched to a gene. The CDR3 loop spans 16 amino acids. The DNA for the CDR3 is TGTGCCAGCAGCCCAGGGGGCTTTCCCCTTATCTATGGCTACACCTTC. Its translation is CASSPGGFPLIYGYTF.

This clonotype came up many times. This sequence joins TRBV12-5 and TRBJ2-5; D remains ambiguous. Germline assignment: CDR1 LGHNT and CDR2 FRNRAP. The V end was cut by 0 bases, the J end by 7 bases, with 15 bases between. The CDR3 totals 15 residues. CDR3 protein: CASGLVPAALRTQYF. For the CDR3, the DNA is TGTGCTAGTGGTTTGGTACCCGCGGCCTTACGGACCCAGTACTTC.

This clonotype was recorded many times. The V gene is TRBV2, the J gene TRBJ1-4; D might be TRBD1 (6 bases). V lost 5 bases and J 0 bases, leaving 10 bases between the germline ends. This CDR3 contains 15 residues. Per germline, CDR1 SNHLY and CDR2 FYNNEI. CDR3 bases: TGTGCCAGCAGTCGACAGGAATCAACTAATGAAAAACTGTTTTTT. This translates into CASSRQESTNEKLFF. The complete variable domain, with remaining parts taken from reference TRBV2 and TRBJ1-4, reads EPEVTQTPSHQVTQMGQEVILRCVPISNHLYFYWYRQILGQKVEFLVSFYNNEISEKSEIFDDQFSVERPDGSNFTLKIRSTKLEDSAMYFCASSRQESTNEKLFFGSGTQLSVL.

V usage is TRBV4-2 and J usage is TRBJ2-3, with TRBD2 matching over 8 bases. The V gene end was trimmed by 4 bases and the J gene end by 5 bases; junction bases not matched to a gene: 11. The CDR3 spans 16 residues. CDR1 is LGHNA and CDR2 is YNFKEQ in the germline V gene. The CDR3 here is CASSPTPGAGGDTQYF. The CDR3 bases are TGTGCCAGCAGCCCCACCCCGGGTGCGGGGGGAGATACGCAGTATTTT.

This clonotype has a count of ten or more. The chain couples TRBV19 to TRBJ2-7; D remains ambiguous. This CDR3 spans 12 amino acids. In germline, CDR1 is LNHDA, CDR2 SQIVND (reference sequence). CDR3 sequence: CASRRIPDEQYF. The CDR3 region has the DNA TGTGCGAGCCGAAGGATCCCCGACGAGCAGTACTTC.

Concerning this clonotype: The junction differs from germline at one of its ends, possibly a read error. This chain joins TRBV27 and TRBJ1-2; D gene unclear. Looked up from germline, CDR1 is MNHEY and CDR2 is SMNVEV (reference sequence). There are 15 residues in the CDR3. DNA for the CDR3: TGTGCCAGCAGGTTATCCCATGCTCCTAACTATGGCTACACCTTC. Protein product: CASRLSHAPNYGYTF.

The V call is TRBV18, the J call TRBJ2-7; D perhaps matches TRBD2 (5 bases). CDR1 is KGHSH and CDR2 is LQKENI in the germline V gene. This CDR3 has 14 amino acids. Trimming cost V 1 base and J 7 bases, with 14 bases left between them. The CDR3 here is CASSPLTSRREQYF. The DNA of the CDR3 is TGTGCCAGCTCACCACTCACATCACGGAGGGAGCAGTACTTC. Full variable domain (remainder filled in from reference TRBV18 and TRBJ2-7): NAGVMQNPRHLVRRRGQEARLRCSPMKGHSHVYWYRQLPEEGLKFMVYLQKENIIDESGMPKERFSAEFPKEGPSILRIQQVVRGDSAAYFCASSPLTSRREQYFGPGTRLTVT.

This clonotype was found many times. The CDR3 DNA is TGTGCCAGCAGTTTAGCCCGCCTGGGCTACGAAGCTTTCTTT. Residues: CASSLARLGYEAFF. V and J are TRBV12-3 or TRBV12-4 and TRBJ1-1, with no clear D. V was clipped by 0 bases and J by 8 bases, with 13 bases between them. CDR3 length equals 14 residues.

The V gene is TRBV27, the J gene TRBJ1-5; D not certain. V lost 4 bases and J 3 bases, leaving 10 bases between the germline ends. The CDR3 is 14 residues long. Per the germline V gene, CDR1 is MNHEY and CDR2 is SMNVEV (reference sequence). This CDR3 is CASSSGVNNQPQHF. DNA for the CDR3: TGTGCCAGCAGTTCCGGGGTTAACAATCAGCCCCAGCATTTT.

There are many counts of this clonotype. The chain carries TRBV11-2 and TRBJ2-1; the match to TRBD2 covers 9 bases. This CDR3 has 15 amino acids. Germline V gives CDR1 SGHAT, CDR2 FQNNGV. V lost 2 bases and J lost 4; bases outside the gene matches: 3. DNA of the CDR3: TGTGCCAGCAGCTTACCGACTAGCGGTTACAATGAGCAGTTCTTC. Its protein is CASSLPTSGYNEQFF.

The DNA for the CDR3 is TGCAGTGCTAGAAGGGGTTTTGACACTGAAGCTTTCTTT. Amino acid sequence: CSARRGFDTEAFF. The V call is TRBV20-1, the J call TRBJ1-1; a possible D gene is TRBD1 (5 bases). Trimming pared 2 bases from V and 3 bases from J, leaving 10 bases between. Germline V gene data show CDR1 as DFQATT and CDR2 as SNEGSKA (reference sequence). CDR3 size: 13 residues.

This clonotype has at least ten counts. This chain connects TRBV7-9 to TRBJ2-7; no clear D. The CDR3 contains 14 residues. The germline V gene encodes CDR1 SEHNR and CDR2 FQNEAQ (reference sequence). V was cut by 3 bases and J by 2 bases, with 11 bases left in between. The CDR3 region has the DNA TGTGCCAGCAGCTTCAGGTCTCCAACCTACGAGCAGTACTTC. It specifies CASSFRSPTYEQYF. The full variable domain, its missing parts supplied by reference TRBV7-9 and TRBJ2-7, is DTGVSQNPRHKITKRGQNVTFRCDPISEHNRLYWYRQTLGQGPEFLTYFQNEAQLEKSRLLSDRFSAERPKGSFSTLEIQRTEQGDSAMYLCASSFRSPTYEQYFGPGTRLTVT.

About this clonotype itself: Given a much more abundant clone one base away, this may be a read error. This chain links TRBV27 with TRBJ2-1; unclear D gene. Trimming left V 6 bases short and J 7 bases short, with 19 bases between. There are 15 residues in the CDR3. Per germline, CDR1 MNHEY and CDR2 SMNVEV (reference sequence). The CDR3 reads CASRSREWNTNEQFF. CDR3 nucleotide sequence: TGTGCCAGCAGGTCCCGCGAGTGGAATACAAATGAGCAGTTCTTC.

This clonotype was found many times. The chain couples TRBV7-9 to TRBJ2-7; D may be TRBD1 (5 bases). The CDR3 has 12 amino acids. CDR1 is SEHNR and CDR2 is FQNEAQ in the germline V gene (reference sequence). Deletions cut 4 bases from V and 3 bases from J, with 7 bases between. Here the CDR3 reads CASSSGIYEQYF. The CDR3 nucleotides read TGTGCCAGCAGCTCAGGGATCTACGAGCAGTACTTC. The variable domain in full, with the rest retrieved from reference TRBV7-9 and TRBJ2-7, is DTGVSQNPRHKITKRGQNVTFRCDPISEHNRLYWYRQTLGQGPEFLTYFQNEAQLEKSRLLSDRFSAERPKGSFSTLEIQRTEQGDSAMYLCASSSGIYEQYFGPGTRLTVT.

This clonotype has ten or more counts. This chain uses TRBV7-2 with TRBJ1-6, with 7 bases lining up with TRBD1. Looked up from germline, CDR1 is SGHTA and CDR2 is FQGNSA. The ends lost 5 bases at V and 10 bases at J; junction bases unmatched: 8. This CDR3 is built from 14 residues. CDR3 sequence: CASSLEGARSPLHF. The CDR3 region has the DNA TGTGCCAGCAGCCTCGAGGGGGCGCGATCACCCCTCCACTTT.

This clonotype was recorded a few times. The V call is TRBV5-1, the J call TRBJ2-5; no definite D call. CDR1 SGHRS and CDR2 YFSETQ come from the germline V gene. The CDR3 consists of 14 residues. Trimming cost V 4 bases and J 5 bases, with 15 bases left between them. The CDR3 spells CASSPGGFPETQYF. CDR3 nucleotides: TGCGCCAGCAGCCCCGGTGGGTTCCCGGAGACCCAGTACTTC.